In its sample, the clone carrying this T cell receptor (beta chain) was seen a few times. Using RNA transcripts as the source, TCR beta CDR3 regions were amplified. The HTBI primer set drove a first-round RT-PCR of the TCR CDR3. TCRdb recomputed calls from the multiplex PCR reads with MiXCR, one row per CDR3 protein. The table records 300,000 or so distinct CDR3 sequences, 15% to 20% of them present only once. These data are taken from a study of T cells in Graves' hyperthyroidism and ophthalmopathy. Study-level background: At the time of initial diagnosis and before any treatment, peripheral blood was collected.

The V end was cut by 2 bases, the J end by 2 bases, with 13 bases between. The CDR3 has 15 residues. CDR1 MNHNS and CDR2 SASEGT come from the germline V gene. PBMCs stemmed from around 10 ml fresh peripheral blood. The material sequenced was blood. The clonotype was recovered from a woman in her fifties or sixties with Graves' hyperthyroidism. The chain carries TRBV6-1 and TRBJ2-7; D is unresolved. This CDR3 reads CASSETLLPPYEQYF. The CDR3 DNA reads as TGTGCCAGCAGTGAAACGCTATTACCCCCCTACGAGCAGTACTTC.